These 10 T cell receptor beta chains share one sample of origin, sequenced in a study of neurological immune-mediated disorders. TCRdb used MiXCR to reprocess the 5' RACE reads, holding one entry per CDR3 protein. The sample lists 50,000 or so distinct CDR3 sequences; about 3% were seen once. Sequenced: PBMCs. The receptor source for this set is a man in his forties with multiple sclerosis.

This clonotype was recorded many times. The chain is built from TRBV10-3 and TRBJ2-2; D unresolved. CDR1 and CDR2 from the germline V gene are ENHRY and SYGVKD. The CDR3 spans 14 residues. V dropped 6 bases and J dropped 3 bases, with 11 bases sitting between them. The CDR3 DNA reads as TGTGCCATCAGCCCGTCTACGGACACCGGGGAGCTGTTTTTT. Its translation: CAISPSTDTGELFF.

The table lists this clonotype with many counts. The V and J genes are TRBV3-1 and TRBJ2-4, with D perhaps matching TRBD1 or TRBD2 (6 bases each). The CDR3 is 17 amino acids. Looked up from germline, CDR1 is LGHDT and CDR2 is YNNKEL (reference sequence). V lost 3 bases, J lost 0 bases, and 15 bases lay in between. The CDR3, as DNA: TGTGCCAGCAGCCAGGCGGGACACATGCTAGCCAAAAACATTCAGTACTTC. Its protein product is CASSQAGHMLAKNIQYF.

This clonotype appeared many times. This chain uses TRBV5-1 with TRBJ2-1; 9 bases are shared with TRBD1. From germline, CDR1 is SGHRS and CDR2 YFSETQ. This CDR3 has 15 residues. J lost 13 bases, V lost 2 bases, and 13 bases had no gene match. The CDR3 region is CASSLDILTGGGQFF. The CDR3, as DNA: TGCGCCAGCAGCTTAGATATCTTGACAGGGGGTGGACAGTTCTTC.

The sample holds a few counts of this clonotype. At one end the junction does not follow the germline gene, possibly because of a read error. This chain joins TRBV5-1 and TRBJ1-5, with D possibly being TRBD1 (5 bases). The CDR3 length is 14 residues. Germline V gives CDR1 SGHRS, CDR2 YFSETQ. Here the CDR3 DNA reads TGCGCCAGCAGCCGGGTGGGGGGTCGGTCGCCCCAGAATTTT. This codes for CASSRVGGRSPQNF.

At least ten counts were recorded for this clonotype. The CDR3 DNA sequence: TGTGCCAGCTCACCTGGGACTTCAAGGGAGGAGTACTTC. Amino acid sequence: CASSPGTSREEYF. The chain is built from TRBV18 and TRBJ2-7; maybe TRBD2 (6 bases). The germline CDR1 and CDR2 sequences are KGHSH and LQKENI. CDR3 length: 13 amino acids. V was clipped by 3 bases and J by 11 bases, with 17 bases between them.

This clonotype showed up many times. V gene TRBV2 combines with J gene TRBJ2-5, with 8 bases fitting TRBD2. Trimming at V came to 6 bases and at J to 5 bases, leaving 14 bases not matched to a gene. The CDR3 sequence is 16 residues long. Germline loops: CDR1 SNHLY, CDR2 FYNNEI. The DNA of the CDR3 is TGTGCCAGCAGCCAAGGGCTACTAGCGGAATATGAGACCCAGTACTTC. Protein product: CASSQGLLAEYETQYF.

The CDR3, as DNA: TGCGCCAGCAGCTTAAAGGGAGTCGCTGAAGCTTTCTTT. It encodes CASSLKGVAEAFF. The gene calls are TRBV5-1 and TRBJ1-1; D is unresolved. CDR3 size: 13 residues. The ends were cut back, 2 bases at V and 6 bases at J, with 11 bases in the middle. The V gene's germline CDR1 is SGHRS and CDR2 YFSETQ.

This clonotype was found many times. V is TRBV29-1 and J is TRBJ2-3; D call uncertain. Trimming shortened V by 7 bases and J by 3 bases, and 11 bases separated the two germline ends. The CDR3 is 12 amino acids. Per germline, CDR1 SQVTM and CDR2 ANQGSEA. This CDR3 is CSARSDTDTQYF. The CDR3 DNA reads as TGCAGCGCGAGATCAGATACAGATACGCAGTATTTT.

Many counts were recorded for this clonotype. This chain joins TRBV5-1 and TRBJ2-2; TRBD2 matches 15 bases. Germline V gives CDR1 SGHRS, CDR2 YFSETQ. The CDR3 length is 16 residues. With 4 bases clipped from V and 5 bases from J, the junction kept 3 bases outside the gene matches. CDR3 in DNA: TGCGCCAGCAGCGAGGGACTAGCGGGGGGTACCGGGGAGCTGTTTTTT. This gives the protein CASSEGLAGGTGELFF.

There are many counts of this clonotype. CDR3 in DNA: TGCGCCAGCGGTATCTCACCCCTCCACTTT. It yields the protein CASGISPLHF. V gene TRBV4-1 combines with J gene TRBJ1-6; D gene uncertain. The CDR3 is 10 amino acids. Germline V CDR1 and CDR2: MGHRA, YSYEKL. Trimming removed 8 bases at V and 10 bases at J, with 6 bases between.